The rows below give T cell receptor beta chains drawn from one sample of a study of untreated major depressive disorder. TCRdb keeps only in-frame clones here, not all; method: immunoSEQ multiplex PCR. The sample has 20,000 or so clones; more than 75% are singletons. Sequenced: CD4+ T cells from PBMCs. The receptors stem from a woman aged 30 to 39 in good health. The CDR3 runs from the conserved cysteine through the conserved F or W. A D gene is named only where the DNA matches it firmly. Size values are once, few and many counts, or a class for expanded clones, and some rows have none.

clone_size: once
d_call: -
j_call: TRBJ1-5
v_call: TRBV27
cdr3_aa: CASSLGGRYQPQHF
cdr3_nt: TGTGCCAGCAGTTTAGGGGGACGGTATCAGCCCCAGCATTTT

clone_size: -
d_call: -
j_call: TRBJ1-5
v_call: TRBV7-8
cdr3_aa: CASSMDRAAPQHF
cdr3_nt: TGTGCCAGCAGCATGGACAGAGCGGCGCCCCAGCATTTT

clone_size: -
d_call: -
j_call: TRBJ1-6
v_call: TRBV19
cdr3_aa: CASIGGNYNSPLHF
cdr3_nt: TGTGCCAGTATCGGGGGGAATTATAATTCACCCCTCCACTTT

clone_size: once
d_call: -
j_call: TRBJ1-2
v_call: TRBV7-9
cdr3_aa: CASSLDFLARYGYTF
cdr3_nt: TGTGCCAGCAGCTTAGATTTTCTGGCGCGGTATGGCTACACCTTC

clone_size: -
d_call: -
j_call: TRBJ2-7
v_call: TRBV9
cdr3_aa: CASSKRTGEQYF
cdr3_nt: TGTGCCAGCAGCAAGAGGACGGGCGAGCAGTACTTC

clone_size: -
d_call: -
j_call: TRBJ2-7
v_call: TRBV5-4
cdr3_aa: CASSLGVTPYEQYF
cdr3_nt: TGTGCCAGCAGCTTGGGCGTTACGCCATACGAGCAGTACTTC

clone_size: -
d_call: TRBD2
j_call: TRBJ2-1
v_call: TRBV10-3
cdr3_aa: CAISEQRGGEQFF
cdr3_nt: TGTGCCATCAGTGAGCAGCGCGGGGGTGAGCAGTTCTTC

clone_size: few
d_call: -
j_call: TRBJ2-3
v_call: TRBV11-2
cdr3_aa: CASSFRGTATDTQYF
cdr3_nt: TGTGCCAGCAGCTTTCGCGGGACCGCCACAGATACGCAGTATTTT

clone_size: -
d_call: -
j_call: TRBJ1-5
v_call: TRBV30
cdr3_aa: CAWSLGDYSNQPQHF
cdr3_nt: TGTGCCTGGAGTCTCGGGGATTATAGCAATCAGCCCCAGCATTTT

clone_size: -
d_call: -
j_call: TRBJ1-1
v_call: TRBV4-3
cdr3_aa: CASSQDAQNTEAFF
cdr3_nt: TGCGCCAGCAGCCAAGATGCCCAGAACACTGAAGCTTTCTTT

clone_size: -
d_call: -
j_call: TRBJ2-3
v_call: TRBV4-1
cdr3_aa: CASSQGTMDTQYF
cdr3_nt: TGCGCCAGCAGCCAAGGGACTATGGATACGCAGTATTTT

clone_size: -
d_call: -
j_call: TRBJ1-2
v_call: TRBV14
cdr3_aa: CASSQDPSPRGVYGYTF
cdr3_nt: TGTGCCAGCAGCCAAGATCCCTCGCCCAGGGGCGTCTATGGCTACACCTTC

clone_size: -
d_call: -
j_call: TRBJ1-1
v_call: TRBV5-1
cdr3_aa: CASSEDSTAFF
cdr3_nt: TGCGCCAGCAGCGAGGACAGTACGGCTTTCTTT

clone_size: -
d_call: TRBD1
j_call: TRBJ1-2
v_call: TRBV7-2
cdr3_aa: CASSLADRGGGYTF
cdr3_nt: TGTGCCAGCAGCTTAGCGGACAGGGGGGGTGGCTACACCTTC

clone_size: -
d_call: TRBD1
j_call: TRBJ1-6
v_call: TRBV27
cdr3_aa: CASSLGPTGISDRGNSPLHF
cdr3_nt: TGTGCCAGCAGTCTAGGCCCTACCGGGATCTCGGACAGGGGTAATTCACCCCTCCACTTT

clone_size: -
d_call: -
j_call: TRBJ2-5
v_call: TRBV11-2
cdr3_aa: CASSFLDSGGGETQYF
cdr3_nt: TGTGCCAGCAGCTTCCTCGACTCGGGGGGCGGGGAGACCCAGTACTTC

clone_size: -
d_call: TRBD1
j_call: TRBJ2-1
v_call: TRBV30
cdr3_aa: CAWNRLPGGEQFF
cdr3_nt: TGTGCCTGGAACCGCCTACCAGGGGGTGAGCAGTTCTTC

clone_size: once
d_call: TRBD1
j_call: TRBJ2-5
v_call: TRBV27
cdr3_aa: CASSPRTGGGETQYF
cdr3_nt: TGTGCCAGCAGTCCCCGGACAGGGGGCGGAGAGACCCAGTACTTC

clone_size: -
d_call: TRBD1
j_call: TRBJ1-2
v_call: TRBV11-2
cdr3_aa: CASSFRDSFYGYTF
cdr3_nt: TGTGCCAGCAGCTTCCGGGACAGCTTCTATGGCTACACCTTC

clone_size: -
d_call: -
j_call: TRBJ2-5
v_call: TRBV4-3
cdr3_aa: CASSQDLPRMETQYF
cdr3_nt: TGCGCCAGCAGCCAAGATCTCCCCCGTATGGAGACCCAGTACTTC

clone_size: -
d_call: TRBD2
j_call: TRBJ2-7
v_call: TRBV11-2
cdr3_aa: CASSRTSGGYEQYF
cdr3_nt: TGTGCCAGCAGCCGGACTAGCGGGGGGTACGAGCAGTACTTC

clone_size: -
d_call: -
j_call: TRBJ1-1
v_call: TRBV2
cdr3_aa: CASRMPRNAFF
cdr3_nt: TGTGCCAGCAGGATGCCCCGGAACGCTTTCTTT

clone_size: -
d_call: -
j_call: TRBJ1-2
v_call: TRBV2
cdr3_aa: CASSAGVYGYTF
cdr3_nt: TGTGCCAGCAGTGCAGGGGTCTATGGCTACACCTTC

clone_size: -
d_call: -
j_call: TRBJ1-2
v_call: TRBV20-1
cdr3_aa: CSATTNYGYTF
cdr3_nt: TGCAGTGCTACCACTAACTATGGCTACACCTTC

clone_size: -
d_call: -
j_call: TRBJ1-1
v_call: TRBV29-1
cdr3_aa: CSVAGRLMNTEAFF
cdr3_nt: TGCAGCGTCGCGGGACGTCTAATGAACACTGAAGCTTTCTTT

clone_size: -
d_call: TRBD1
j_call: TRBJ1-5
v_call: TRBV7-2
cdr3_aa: CASSLTGFQPQHF
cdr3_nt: TGTGCCAGCAGCCTGACAGGGTTCCAGCCCCAGCATTTT

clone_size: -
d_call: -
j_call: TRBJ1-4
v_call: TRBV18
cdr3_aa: CASSPLQGGEYATNEKLFF
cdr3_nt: TGTGCCAGCTCACCACTCCAGGGCGGGGAATACGCAACTAATGAAAAACTGTTTTTT

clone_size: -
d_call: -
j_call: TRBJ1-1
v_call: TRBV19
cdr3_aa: CASSVPRDSPWTEAFF
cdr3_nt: TGTGCCAGTAGTGTCCCAAGAGACAGTCCTTGGACTGAAGCTTTCTTT

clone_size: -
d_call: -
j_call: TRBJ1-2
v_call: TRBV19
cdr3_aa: CASSIRADFSGKDGYTF
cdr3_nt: TGTGCCAGTAGTATCAGGGCGGACTTCAGCGGGAAGGATGGCTACACCTTC

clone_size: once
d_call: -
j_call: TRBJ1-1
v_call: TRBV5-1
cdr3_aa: CASSLSPNDYTEAFF
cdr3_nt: TGCGCCAGCAGCTTGAGTCCCAATGACTACACTGAAGCTTTCTTT

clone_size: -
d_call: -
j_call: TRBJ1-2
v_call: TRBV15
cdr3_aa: CATSRQYSKANYGYTF
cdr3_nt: TGTGCCACCAGCAGACAATACAGCAAAGCTAACTATGGCTACACCTTC

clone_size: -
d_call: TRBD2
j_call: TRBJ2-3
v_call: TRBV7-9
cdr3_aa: CASSLDSGVTDTQYF
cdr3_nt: TGTGCCAGCAGCTTAGATAGCGGGGTCACAGATACGCAGTATTTT

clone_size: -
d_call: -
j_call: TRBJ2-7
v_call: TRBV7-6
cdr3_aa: CASSLAQGSGYEQYF
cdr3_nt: TGTGCCAGCAGCTTAGCGCAGGGTTCGGGCTACGAGCAGTACTTC

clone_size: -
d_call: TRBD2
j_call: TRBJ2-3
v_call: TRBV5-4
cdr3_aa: CASSLQRGITDTQYF
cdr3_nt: TGTGCCAGCAGCTTGCAGCGGGGGATCACAGATACGCAGTATTTT

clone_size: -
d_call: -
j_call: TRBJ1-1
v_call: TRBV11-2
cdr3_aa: CASSLVFHPNTEAFF
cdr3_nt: TGTGCCAGCAGCTTAGTGTTTCATCCGAACACTGAAGCTTTCTTT

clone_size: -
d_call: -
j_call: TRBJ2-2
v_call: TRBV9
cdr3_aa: CASSVASTTNTGELFF
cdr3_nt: TGTGCCAGCAGCGTAGCATCGACAACCAACACCGGGGAGCTGTTTTTT

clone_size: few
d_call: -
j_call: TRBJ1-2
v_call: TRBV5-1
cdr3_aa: CASSSDSIYGYTF
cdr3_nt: TGCGCCAGCAGCTCGGACAGTATTTATGGCTACACCTTC

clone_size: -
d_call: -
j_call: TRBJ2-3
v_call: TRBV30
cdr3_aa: CAWSTLGRDTQYF
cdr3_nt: TGTGCCTGGAGCACTTTGGGCAGGGATACGCAGTATTTT

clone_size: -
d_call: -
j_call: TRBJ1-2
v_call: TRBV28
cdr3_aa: CASSSGNYGYTF
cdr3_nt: TGTGCCAGCAGTTCGGGGAACTATGGCTACACCTTC

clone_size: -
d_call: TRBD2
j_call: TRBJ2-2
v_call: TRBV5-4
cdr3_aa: CASSLGVAGGPGELFF
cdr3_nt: TGTGCCAGCAGCTTGGGGGTAGCGGGGGGCCCCGGGGAGCTGTTTTTT

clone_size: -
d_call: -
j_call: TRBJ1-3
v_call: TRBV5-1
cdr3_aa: CASSLGTVSGNTIYF
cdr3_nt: TGCGCCAGCAGCTTGGGGACAGTCTCTGGAAACACCATATATTTT

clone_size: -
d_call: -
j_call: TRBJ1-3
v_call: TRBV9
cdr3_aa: CASSVGGLSGNTIYF
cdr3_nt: TGTGCCAGCAGCGTAGGCGGGCTGTCGGGAAACACCATATATTTT